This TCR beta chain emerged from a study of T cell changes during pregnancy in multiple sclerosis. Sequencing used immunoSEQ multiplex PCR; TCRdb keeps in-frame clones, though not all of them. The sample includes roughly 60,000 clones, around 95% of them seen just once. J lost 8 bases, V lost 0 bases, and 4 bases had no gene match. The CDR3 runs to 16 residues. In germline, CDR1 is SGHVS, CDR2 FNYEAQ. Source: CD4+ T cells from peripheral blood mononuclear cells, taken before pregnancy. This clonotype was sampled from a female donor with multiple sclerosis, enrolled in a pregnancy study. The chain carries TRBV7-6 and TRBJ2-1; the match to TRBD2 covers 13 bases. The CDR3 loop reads CASSLAGLAGVYEQFF. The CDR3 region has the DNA TGTGCCAGCAGCTTAGCTGGACTAGCGGGAGTTTATGAGCAGTTCTTC.